This T cell receptor beta chain was captured by sequencing in a study of cytomegalovirus exposure and HLA in healthy donors. General study findings and limits: By a later analysis, the bulk of CMV-associated TCR beta chains appeared HLA-restricted.

In the case of this clone: As yet, its antigen is unknown.

Among the donors, all were healthy bone marrow donors. Trimming at V came to 6 bases and at J to 3 bases, leaving 12 bases not matched to a gene. Germline CDR1 LGHNT, CDR2 FRNRAP. CDR3 size: 16 residues. The PCR used 60 Vbeta and 13 Jbeta primers. Source study methods: Approximately 79 million unique TCR beta chains, roughly 11 million of them shared, were counted by a later analysis. Sequencing used immunoSEQ multiplex PCR; TCRdb keeps in-frame clones, though not all of them. V, J and clone size were drawn from that table, and D and trimming were deduced from the DNA. The data show some 170,000 clones, 60% to 80% seen once.

The V and J genes are TRBV12-5 and TRBJ2-3, with TRBD2 identical over 7 bases. The source material was PBMCs. The TCR sequence derives from a middle-aged man in good health and CMV-seropositive. The CDR3 DNA follows: TGTGCTAGTGGCCCAAGGCGTCTAGCGGAAACAGATACGCAGTATTTT. As protein: CASGPRRLAETDTQYF.